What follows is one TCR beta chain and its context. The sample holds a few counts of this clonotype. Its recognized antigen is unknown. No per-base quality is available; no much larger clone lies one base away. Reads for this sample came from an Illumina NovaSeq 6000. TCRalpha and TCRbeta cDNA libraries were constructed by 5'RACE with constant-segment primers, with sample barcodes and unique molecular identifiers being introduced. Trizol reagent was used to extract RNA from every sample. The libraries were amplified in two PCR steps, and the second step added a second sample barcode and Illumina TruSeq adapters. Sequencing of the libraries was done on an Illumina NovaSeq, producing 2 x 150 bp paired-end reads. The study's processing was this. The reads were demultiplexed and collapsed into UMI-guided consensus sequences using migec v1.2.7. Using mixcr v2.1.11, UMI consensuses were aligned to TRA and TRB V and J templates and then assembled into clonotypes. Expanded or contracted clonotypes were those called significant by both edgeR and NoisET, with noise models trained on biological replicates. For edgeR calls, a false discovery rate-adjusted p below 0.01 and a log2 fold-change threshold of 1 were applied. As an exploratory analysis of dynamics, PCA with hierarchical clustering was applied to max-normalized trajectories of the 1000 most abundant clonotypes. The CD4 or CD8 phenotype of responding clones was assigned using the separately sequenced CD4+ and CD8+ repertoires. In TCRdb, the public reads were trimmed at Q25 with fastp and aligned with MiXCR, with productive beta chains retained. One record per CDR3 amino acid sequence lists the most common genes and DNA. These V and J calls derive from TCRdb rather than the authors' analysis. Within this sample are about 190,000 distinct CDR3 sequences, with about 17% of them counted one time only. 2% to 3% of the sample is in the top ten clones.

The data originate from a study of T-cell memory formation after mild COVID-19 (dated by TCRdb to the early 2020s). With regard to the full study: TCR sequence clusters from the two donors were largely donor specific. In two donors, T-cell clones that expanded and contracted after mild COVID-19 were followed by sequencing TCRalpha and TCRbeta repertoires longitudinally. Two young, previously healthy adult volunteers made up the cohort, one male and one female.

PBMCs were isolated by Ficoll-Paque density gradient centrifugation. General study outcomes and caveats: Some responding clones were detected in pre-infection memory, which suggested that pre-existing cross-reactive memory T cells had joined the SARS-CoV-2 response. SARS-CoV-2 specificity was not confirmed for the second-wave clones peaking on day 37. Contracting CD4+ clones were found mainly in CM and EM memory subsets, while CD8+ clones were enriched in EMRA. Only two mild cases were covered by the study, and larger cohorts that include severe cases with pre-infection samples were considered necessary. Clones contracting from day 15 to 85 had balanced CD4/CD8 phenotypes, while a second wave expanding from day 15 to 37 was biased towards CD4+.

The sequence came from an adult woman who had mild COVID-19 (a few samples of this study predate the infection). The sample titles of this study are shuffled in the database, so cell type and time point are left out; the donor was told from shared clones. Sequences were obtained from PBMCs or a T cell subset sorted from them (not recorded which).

The CDR3 has the sequence CATSDLTSGGHEQYF. Here is the DNA: TGTGCCACCAGTGATTTGACTAGCGGGGGCCACGAGCAGTACTTC. The chain is assembled from TRBV24-1 and TRBJ2-7, with 11 central nucleotides matching TRBD2. The germline V gene sets CDR1 to KGHDR and CDR2 to SFDVKD. CDR3 length: 15 amino acids, cysteine to phenylalanine. CDR3 DNA is the only sequence kept; it has 45 bases, read in frame from the first base. V has 0 bases trimmed and J has 5 bases trimmed; junction bases matching no gene number 2.